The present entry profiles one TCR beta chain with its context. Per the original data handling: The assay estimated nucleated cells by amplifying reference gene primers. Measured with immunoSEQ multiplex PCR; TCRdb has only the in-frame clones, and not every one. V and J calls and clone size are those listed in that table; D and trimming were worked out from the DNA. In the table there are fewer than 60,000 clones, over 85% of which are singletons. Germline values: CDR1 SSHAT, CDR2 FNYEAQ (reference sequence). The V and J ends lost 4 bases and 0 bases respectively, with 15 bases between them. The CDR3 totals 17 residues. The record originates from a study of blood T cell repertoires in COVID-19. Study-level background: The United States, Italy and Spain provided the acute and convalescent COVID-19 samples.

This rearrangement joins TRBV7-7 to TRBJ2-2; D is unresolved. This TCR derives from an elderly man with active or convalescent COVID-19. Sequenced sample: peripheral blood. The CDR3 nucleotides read TGTGCCAGCAGCTCCACGCTTGACACGTCGAACACCGGGGAGCTGTTTTTT. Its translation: CASSSTLDTSNTGELFF.